The clone carrying this TCR beta chain has a single count. This entry belongs to a study of blood T cell repertoires in COVID-19. The wider study: PBMCs, B-cell-depleted T cells, or T cells were the source of the cDNA or gDNA that made up the material.

Sequencing used immunoSEQ multiplex PCR; TCRdb keeps in-frame clones, though not all of them. The sample shows 130,000 or so clones, 80% to 90% of them seen only once. With 5 bases removed from V and 10 bases from J, the gap between germline ends came to 11 bases. The CDR3 length is 10 residues. From germline, CDR1 is GTSNPN and CDR2 SVGIG (reference sequence). The clonotype comes from an older woman with acute or convalescent COVID-19. The rearrangement joins TRBV30 to TRBJ1-1, with D tentatively TRBD1 (5 bases). Sequences were obtained from peripheral blood. The CDR3 spells CAWEVGGAFF. The CDR3 coding sequence is TGTGCCTGGGAGGTGGGGGGAGCTTTCTTT.